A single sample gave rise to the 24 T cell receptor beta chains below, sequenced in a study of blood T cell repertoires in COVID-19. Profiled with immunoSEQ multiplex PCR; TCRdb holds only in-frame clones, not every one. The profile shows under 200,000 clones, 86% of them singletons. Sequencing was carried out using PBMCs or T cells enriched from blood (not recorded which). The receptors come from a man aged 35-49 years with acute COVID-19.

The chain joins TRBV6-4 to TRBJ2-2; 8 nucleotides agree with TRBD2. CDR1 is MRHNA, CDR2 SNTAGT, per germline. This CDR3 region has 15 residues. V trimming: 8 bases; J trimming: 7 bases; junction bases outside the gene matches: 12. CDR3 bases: TGTGCCAGCCCCATTTGCCAGCGGGAGCTCGGGGAGCTGTTTTTT. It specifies CASPICQRELGELFF.

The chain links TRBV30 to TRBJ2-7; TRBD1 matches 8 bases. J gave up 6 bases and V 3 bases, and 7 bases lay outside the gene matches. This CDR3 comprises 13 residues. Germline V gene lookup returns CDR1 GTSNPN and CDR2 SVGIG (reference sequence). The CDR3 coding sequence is TGTGCCTGGAGGGACAGGGCCCTCGGCGAGCAGTACTTC. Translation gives CAWRDRALGEQYF.

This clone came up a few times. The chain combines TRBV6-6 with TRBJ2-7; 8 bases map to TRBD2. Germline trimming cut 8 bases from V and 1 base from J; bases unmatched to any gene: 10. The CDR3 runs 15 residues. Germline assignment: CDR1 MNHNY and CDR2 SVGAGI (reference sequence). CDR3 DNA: TGTGCCAGCCAGGGACTAGGGGTAGATTCCTACGAGCAGTACTTC. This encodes CASQGLGVDSYEQYF.

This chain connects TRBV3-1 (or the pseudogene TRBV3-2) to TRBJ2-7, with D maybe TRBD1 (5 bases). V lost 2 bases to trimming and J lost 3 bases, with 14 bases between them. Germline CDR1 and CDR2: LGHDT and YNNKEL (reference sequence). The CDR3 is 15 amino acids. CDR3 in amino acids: CASSQPQGRSYEQYF. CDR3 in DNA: TGTGCCAGCAGCCAACCGCAGGGAAGGAGCTACGAGCAGTACTTC.

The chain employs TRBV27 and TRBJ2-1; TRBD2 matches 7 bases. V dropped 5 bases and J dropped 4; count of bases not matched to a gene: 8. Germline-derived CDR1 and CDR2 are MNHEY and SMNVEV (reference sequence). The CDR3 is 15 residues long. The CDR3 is CASSETSKGYNEQFF. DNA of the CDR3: TGTGCCAGCAGTGAGACTAGCAAGGGGTACAATGAGCAGTTCTTC.

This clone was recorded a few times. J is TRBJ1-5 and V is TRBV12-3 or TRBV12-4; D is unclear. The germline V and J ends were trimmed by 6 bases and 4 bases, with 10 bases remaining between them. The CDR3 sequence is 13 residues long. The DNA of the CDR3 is TGTGCCAGCAGCTTCGAGCTGAATCAGCCCCAGCATTTT. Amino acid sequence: CASSFELNQPQHF.

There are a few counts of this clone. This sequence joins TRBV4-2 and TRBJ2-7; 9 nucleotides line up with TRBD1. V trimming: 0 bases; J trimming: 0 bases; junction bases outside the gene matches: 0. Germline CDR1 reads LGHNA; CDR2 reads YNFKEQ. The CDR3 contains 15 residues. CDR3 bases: TGTGCCAGCAGCCAAGAGGACAGGGGCTCCTACGAGCAGTACTTC. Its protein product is CASSQEDRGSYEQYF.

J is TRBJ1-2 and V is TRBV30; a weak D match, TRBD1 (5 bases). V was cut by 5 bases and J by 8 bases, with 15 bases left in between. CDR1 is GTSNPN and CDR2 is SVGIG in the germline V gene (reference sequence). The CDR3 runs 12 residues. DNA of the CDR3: TGTGCCTGGCGGCGGGGGATAGGAGGCTACACCTTC. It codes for CAWRRGIGGYTF.

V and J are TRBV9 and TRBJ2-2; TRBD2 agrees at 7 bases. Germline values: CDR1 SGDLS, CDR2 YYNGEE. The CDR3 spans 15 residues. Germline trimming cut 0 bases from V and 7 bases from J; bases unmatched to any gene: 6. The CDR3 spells CASSVGPGGGGELFF. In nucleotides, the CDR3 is TGTGCCAGCAGCGTAGGACCGGGAGGCGGCGGGGAGCTGTTTTTT.

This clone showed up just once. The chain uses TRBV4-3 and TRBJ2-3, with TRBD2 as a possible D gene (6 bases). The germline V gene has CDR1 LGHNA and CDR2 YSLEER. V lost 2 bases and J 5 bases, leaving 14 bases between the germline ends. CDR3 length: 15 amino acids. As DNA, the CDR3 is TGCGCCAGCAGCCAAAGTAGCGGACGCCGAGATACGCAGTATTTT. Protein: CASSQSSGRRDTQYF.

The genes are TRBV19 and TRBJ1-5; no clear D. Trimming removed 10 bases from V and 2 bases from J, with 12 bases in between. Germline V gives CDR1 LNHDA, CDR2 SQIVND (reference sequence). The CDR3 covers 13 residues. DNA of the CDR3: TGTGCCACTACTCACCTTGGCAATCAGCCCCAGCATTTT. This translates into CATTHLGNQPQHF.

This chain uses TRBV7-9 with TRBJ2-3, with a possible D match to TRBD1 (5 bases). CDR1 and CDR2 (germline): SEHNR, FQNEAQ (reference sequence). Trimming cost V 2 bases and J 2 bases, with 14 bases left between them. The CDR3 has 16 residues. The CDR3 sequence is CASSLWGSKDTDTQYF. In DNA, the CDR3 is TGTGCCAGCAGCTTATGGGGCAGCAAGGACACAGATACGCAGTATTTT.

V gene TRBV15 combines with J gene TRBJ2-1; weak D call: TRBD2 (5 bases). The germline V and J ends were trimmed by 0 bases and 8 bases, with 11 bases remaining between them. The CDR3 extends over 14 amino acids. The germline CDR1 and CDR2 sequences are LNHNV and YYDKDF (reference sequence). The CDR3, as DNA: TGTGCCACCAGCAGAGATCCGGAGGCCTATGAGCAGTTCTTC. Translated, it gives CATSRDPEAYEQFF.

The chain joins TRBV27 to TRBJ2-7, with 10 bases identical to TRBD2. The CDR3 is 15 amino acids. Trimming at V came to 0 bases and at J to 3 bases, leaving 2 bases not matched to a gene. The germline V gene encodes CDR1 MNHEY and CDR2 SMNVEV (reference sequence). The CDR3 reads CASSLSPSGSYEQYF. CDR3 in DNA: TGTGCCAGCAGTTTATCGCCTAGCGGGAGCTACGAGCAGTACTTC.

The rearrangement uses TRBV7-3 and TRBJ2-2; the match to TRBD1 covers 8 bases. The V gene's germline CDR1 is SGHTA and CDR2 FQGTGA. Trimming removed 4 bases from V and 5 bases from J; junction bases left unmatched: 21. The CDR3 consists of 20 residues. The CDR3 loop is CASSSINLDRAGSGTGELFF. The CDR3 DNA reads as TGTGCCAGCAGCTCGATCAATCTGGACAGGGCTGGCTCCGGTACCGGGGAGCTGTTTTTT.

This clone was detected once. The CDR3 sequence is CASSLAGGPLEGTDTQYF. The CDR3, as DNA: TGTGCCAGCAGCTTGGCGGGAGGGCCGTTGGAGGGCACAGATACGCAGTATTTT. This chain uses TRBV5-4 with TRBJ2-3; TRBD2 matches 8 bases. There are 18 residues in the CDR3. Germline CDR1 is SGHNT and CDR2 is YYREEE (reference sequence). Losses at the gene ends were 0 bases for V and 1 base for J; bases not matched to a gene: 10.

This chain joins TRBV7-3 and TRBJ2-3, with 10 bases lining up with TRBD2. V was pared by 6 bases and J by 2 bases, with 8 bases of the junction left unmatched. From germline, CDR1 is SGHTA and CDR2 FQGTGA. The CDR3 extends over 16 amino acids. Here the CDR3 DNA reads TGTGCCAGCAGTTCGGGACTAGCGACGAACACAGATACGCAGTATTTT. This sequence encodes CASSSGLATNTDTQYF. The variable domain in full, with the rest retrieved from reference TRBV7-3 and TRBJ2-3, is GAGVSQTPSNKVTEKGKYVELRCDPISGHTALYWYRQSLGQGPEFLIYFQGTGAADDSGLPNDRFFAVRPEGSVSTLKIQRTERGDSAVYLCASSSGLATNTDTQYFGPGTRLTVL.

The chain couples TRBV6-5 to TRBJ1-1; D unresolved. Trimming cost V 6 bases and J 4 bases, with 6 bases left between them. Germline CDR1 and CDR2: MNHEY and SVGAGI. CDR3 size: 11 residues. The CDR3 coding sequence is TGTGCCAGCAGAGAGCTCACTGAAGCTTTCTTT. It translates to CASRELTEAFF.

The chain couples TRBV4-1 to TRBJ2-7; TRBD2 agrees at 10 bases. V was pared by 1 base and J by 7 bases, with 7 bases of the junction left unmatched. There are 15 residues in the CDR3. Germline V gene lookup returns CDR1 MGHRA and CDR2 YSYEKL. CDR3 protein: CASSQGVAGGREQYF. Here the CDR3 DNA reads TGCGCCAGCAGCCAAGGGGTAGCGGGAGGTCGGGAGCAGTACTTC.

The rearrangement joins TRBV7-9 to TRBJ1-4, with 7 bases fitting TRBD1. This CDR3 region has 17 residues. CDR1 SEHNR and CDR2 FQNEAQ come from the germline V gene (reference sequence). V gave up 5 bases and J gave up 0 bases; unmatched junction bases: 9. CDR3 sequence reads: CASSPFGTAATNEKLFF. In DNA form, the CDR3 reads TGTGCCAGCAGCCCATTCGGGACAGCTGCAACTAATGAAAAACTGTTTTTT.

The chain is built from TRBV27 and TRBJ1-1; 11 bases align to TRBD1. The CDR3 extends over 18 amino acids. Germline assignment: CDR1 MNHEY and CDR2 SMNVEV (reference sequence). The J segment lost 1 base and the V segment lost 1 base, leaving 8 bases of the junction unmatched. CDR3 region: CASSLFQDRGLTNTEAFF. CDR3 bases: TGTGCCAGCAGTTTATTTCAGGACAGGGGGCTGACGAACACTGAAGCTTTCTTT.

CDR3 nucleotides: TGTGCCTGGAGTCAGGGGGCTTCGGGAAACACCATATATTTT. Residues: CAWSQGASGNTIYF. The chain recombines TRBV30 with TRBJ1-3; 8 bases are shared with TRBD1. Germline V gene data show CDR1 as GTSNPN and CDR2 as SVGIG (reference sequence). The trim removed 2 bases at V and 4 bases at J, leaving 4 bases unmatched. The CDR3 has 14 residues. Filled out from reference TRBV30 and TRBJ1-3, the complete variable domain reads SQTIHQWPATLVQPVGSPLSLECTVEGTSNPNLYWYRQAAGRGLQLLFYSVGIGQISSEVPQNLSASRPQDRQFILSSKKLLLSDSGFYLCAWSQGASGNTIYFGEGSWLTVV.

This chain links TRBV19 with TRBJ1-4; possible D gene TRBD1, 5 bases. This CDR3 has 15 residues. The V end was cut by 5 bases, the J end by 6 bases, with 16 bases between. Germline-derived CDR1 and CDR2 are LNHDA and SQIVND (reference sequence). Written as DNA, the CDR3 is TGTGCCAGTAGTGCCCCGGACAATTGGGATGAAAAACTGTTTTTT. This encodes CASSAPDNWDEKLFF.

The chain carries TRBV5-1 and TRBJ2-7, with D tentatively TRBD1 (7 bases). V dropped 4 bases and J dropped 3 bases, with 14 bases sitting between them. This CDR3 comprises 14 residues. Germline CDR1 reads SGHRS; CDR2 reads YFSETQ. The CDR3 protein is CASSPEGQHYEQYF. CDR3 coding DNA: TGCGCCAGCAGCCCGGAGGGACAGCACTACGAGCAGTACTTC.